This passage covers 20 T cell receptor beta chains from one sample sequenced in a study of blood T cell repertoires in COVID-19. Here immunoSEQ multiplex PCR was the method, and the copy in TCRdb shows in-frame clones only, minus some. The profile shows 250,000 to 350,000 clones, roughly 88% of them singletons. Material for sequencing was peripheral blood. Receptor source: a woman between 45 and 65 years old with active or convalescent COVID-19.

This chain links TRBV6-5 with TRBJ1-2; D is unclear. Germline CDR1 and CDR2: MNHEY and SVGAGI. V was shortened by 7 bases and J by 11 bases, with 20 bases between the two germline ends. CDR3 length: 13 residues. The chain's CDR3 is CASKTPTVLRYTF. The CDR3, as DNA: TGTGCCAGCAAGACGCCGACGGTCCTCAGGTACACCTTC.

V is TRBV5-5 and J is TRBJ1-1; D gene unclear. Looked up from germline, CDR1 is SGHKS and CDR2 is YYEKEE (reference sequence). Trimming removed 1 base from V and 1 base from J, with 5 bases in between. The length of the CDR3 is 13 residues. The CDR3 DNA reads as TGTGCCAGCAGCTTGCGACAGAACACTGAAGCTTTCTTT. This translates into CASSLRQNTEAFF.

The V and J genes are TRBV19 and TRBJ2-2, with D possibly TRBD2 on 5 matching bases. Germline V gene sequence: CDR1 LNHDA, CDR2 SQIVND (reference sequence). V gave up 7 bases and J gave up 2 bases, with 14 bases separating them. The CDR3 has 15 residues. CDR3 residues: CASKRGKVNTGELFF. CDR3 DNA sequence: TGTGCCAGTAAACGGGGAAAGGTCAACACCGGGGAGCTGTTTTTT.

The V gene is TRBV24-1, the J gene TRBJ1-2, with 7 bases fitting TRBD1. The germline CDR1 and CDR2 sequences are KGHDR and SFDVKD. The junction had 10 bases not matched to a gene; V was cut back by 9 bases and J by 4 bases. The CDR3 covers 14 residues. The chain's CDR3 is CATSSGQLGYGYTF. For the CDR3, the DNA is TGTGCCACCTCGTCGGGACAGTTAGGCTATGGCTACACCTTC.

Concerning this clone itself: One end of the junction varies from germline; a read error may be responsible. The chain carries TRBV12-3 or TRBV12-4 and TRBJ1-5; D ambiguous. There are 11 residues in the CDR3. The CDR3 nucleotides are TGTGCCAGCAGTTTTGGCCACGCCATCAATTTT. Amino acid sequence: CASSFGHAINF.

The V gene is TRBV7-3, the J gene TRBJ2-2, with D hard to call. The CDR3 consists of 14 residues. The V and J ends lost 7 bases and 3 bases respectively, with 12 bases between them. Germline CDR1 reads SGHTA; CDR2 reads FQGTGA. CDR3: CASKEERYTGELFF. DNA of the CDR3: TGTGCCAGCAAAGAGGAGCGATACACCGGGGAGCTGTTTTTT.

V usage is TRBV6-1 and J usage is TRBJ1-2, with TRBD1 identical over 9 bases. This CDR3 contains 15 residues. CDR1 MNHNS and CDR2 SASEGT come from the germline V gene. Trimming cost V 1 base and J 5 bases; bases outside gene matches: 5. CDR3 coding DNA: TGTGCCAGCAGTGAAGTGGGACAGGGCCCGTATGGCTACACCTTC. This gives the protein CASSEVGQGPYGYTF.

The genes are TRBV7-2 and TRBJ2-7, with D perhaps matching TRBD2 (6 bases). The V gene lost 3 bases and the J gene lost 2 bases, with 14 bases spanning the gap. Germline CDR1 SGHTA, CDR2 FQGNSA. This CDR3 has 15 residues. CDR3 bases: TGTGCCAGCAGCTTTTCGTTTACGGGGGCCTACGAGCAGTACTTC. Protein: CASSFSFTGAYEQYF.

The chain recombines TRBV6-5 with TRBJ2-7; 7 bases align to TRBD1. This CDR3 region has 13 residues. V gave up 7 bases and J gave up 2 bases; unmatched junction bases: 5. Germline V gene sequence: CDR1 MNHEY, CDR2 SVGAGI. The CDR3 DNA follows: TGTGCCAGCACCTGGACAGGAACCTACGAGCAGTACTTC. It codes for CASTWTGTYEQYF.

The chain recombines TRBV12-3 or TRBV12-4 with TRBJ1-6; D might be TRBD1 (6 bases). CDR3 length equals 12 residues. V gave up 6 bases and J gave up 17 bases, with 17 bases separating them. CDR3 in amino acids: CASSQGQSKFHF. The CDR3 DNA sequence: TGTGCCAGCAGCCAAGGACAGAGCAAATTCCACTTT.

A remark on this clone: At the DNA level, this CDR3 is encoded by other sequences in the same sample as well. The genes are TRBV5-4 and TRBJ1-2; perhaps TRBD1 as D (5 bases). Germline V gene data show CDR1 as SGHNT and CDR2 as YYREEE (reference sequence). The CDR3 has 13 residues. V was trimmed by 1 base and J by 1 base, leaving 5 bases between them. The CDR3 is CASSLRGNYGYTF. CDR3 DNA sequence: TGTGCCAGCAGCTTGAGGGGTAACTATGGCTACACCTTC.

This chain connects TRBV27 to TRBJ2-7; 10 nucleotides agree with TRBD2. The V and J ends lost 3 bases and 3 bases, in that order; junction bases with no gene match: 8. The CDR3 has 16 residues. Germline lookup yields CDR1 MNHEY and CDR2 SMNVEV (reference sequence). CDR3 protein: CASSFSSGRVYYEQYF. The CDR3 DNA sequence: TGTGCCAGCAGTTTCTCAAGCGGGAGGGTTTACTACGAGCAGTACTTC.

CDR3 region: CASSVQAANYGYTF. The CDR3 DNA follows: TGTGCCAGCAGCGTACAGGCAGCTAACTATGGCTACACCTTC. The rearrangement joins TRBV9 to TRBJ1-2; D gene ambiguous. The germline V and J ends were trimmed by 1 base and 0 bases, with 7 bases remaining between them. This CDR3 spans 14 amino acids. Germline lookup yields CDR1 SGDLS and CDR2 YYNGEE. Full variable domain (outside the CDR3, taken from reference TRBV9 and TRBJ1-2): DSGVTQTPKHLITATGQRVTLRCSPRSGDLSVYWYQQSLDQGLQFLIQYYNGEERAKGNILERFSAQQFPDLHSELNLSSLELGDSALYFCASSVQAANYGYTFGSGTRLTVV.

DNA of the CDR3: TGTGCCTGGTCCACACCCTCCTATAATTCACCCCTCCACTTT. Translation gives CAWSTPSYNSPLHF. The V and J genes are TRBV30 and TRBJ1-6; D uncertain. The germline V gene has CDR1 GTSNPN and CDR2 SVGIG (reference sequence). The CDR3 consists of 14 residues. The V end was cut by 5 bases, the J end by 0 bases, with 8 bases between.

This chain connects TRBV11-2 to TRBJ2-7, with D possibly being TRBD2 (6 bases). CDR1 is SGHAT and CDR2 is FQNNGV in the germline V gene. This CDR3 has 13 residues. V lost 5 bases to trimming and J lost 3 bases, with 11 bases between them. This CDR3 reads CASSAPGGYEQYF. CDR3 nucleotide sequence: TGTGCCAGCAGCGCCCCCGGGGGCTACGAGCAGTACTTC. Using reference TRBV11-2 and TRBJ2-7 for the parts outside the CDR3, the full variable domain is EAGVAQSPRYKIIEKRQSVAFWCNPISGHATLYWYQQILGQGPKLLIQFQNNGVVDDSQLPKDRFSAERLKGVDSTLKIQPAKLEDSAVYLCASSAPGGYEQYFGPGTRLTVT.

The V call is TRBV6-5, the J call TRBJ1-3; perhaps TRBD1 as D (6 bases). Looked up from germline, CDR1 is MNHEY and CDR2 is SVGAGI. Between the trimmed V and J ends, which lost 0 bases and 0 bases, there was a span of 6 bases. This CDR3 region has 15 residues. The CDR3 sequence is CASSYSDSSGNTIYF. The CDR3 DNA reads as TGTGCCAGCAGTTACTCGGACAGCTCTGGAAACACCATATATTTT.

This clone was seen a single time. V is TRBV7-2 and J is TRBJ2-7, with D uncertain. Germline assignment: CDR1 SGHTA and CDR2 FQGNSA. Trimming left V 0 bases short and J 2 bases short, with 8 bases between. This CDR3 is built from 14 residues. This CDR3 reads CASSLAGSPYEQYF. The CDR3 DNA reads as TGTGCCAGCAGCTTAGCGGGCTCACCCTACGAGCAGTACTTC.

This chain uses TRBV11-2 with TRBJ2-7; a weak D match, TRBD2 (6 bases). The V end was cut by 0 bases, the J end by 4 bases, with 13 bases between. The CDR3 length is 15 residues. Germline lookup yields CDR1 SGHAT and CDR2 FQNNGV. The chain's CDR3 is CASSLEGDWKYEQYF. The CDR3 nucleotides read TGTGCCAGCAGCTTAGAAGGGGACTGGAAGTACGAGCAGTACTTC.

The chain has TRBV4-1 and TRBJ1-5; tentative D call: TRBD1 (5 bases). V shed 4 bases and J shed 4 bases, with 17 bases lying between them. Germline V gene sequence: CDR1 MGHRA, CDR2 YSYEKL. The CDR3 extends over 16 amino acids. The CDR3 loop is CASSPGLGGKNQPQHF. Here the CDR3 DNA reads TGCGCCAGCAGCCCCGGACTCGGGGGGAAAAATCAGCCCCAGCATTTT.

This rearrangement joins TRBV6-2 or TRBV6-3 to TRBJ2-3; D perhaps matches TRBD1 (6 bases). CDR3 length: 18 amino acids. With 5 bases removed from V and 0 bases from J, the gap between germline ends came to 21 bases. Germline CDR1 reads MNHEY; CDR2 reads SVGEGT. This CDR3 is CASSPLTTGEPSTDTQYF. As DNA, the CDR3 is TGTGCCAGCAGTCCGCTAACGACAGGAGAACCTAGCACAGATACGCAGTATTTT.